One T cell receptor beta chain is described in this entry. Antigen specificity is unknown. Germline V gene data show CDR1 as SNHLY and CDR2 as FYNNEI. This CDR3 spans 15 amino acids. The V gene end was trimmed by 6 bases and the J gene end by 5 bases; junction bases not matched to a gene: 9. The data were obtained in a study of cytomegalovirus exposure and HLA in healthy donors. General observations from the study: CMV serostatus stood as the only immune exposure information on hand. Earlier results showed most TCR beta V segments being productive about 87% or about 30% of the time. In vitro data verified a few CMV-associated chains as specific for CMV antigens.

The primer mix had 60 Vbeta and 13 Jbeta primers. The protocol was immunoSEQ multiplex PCR, while the TCRdb copy is restricted to in-frame clones and leaves out a portion. The sample lists about 200,000 clones, 87% occurring once. This receptor was taken from a boy between 2 and 10 years old in good health and CMV-seronegative. J is TRBJ2-1 and V is TRBV2; 8 bases align to TRBD1. Sequencing was carried out using PBMCs. The CDR3 here is CASSATGGWNNEQFF. The DNA of the CDR3 is TGTGCCAGCAGCGCCACAGGGGGTTGGAACAATGAGCAGTTCTTC.